This T cell receptor beta chain was obtained from a study of T-cell reconstitution after alpha-beta-depleted transplantation in children. Unique molecular identifiers were incorporated during preparation of the TCRbeta library. MiXCR, run by TCRdb on the PCR reads, gives a single entry per CDR3 protein. The sample includes tens of thousands of distinct CDR3 sequences, 6.4% of them seen just once. The study, taken as a whole, reports: Newly made T cells mostly supplied T-cell counts and diversity one year after transplant. In patients about two months after transplant, alpha-beta T cells reportedly arose from several hundred expanded graft clones. The study traced high day-60 TCRbeta diversity in some patients to surviving recipient T cells and thymic progenitors.

The sample holds many counts of this clonotype. Its antigen is currently unknown. Germline CDR1 and CDR2: LGHNA and YSLEER. Trimming cost V 2 bases and J 0 bases, with 4 bases left between them. The length of the CDR3 is 13 residues. The sequence derives from a child less than two years old who had a stem cell transplant for acute myeloid leukemia, so the T cells may come from the graft donor. V usage is TRBV4-3 and J usage is TRBJ1-1; no clear D gene. The specimen was peripheral blood, collected 60 days after TCRalphabeta/CD19-depleted stem cell transplant. The CDR3 DNA is TGCGCCAGCAGCCAATGGATGAACACTGAAGCTTTCTTT. This encodes CASSQWMNTEAFF.